This T cell receptor (beta chain) was profiled in a study of blood T cell repertoires in COVID-19. As for the study in general: Whether acute or convalescent, the COVID-19 samples came from the United States, Italy and Spain.

The protocol was immunoSEQ multiplex PCR, while the TCRdb copy is restricted to in-frame clones and leaves out a portion. The sample consists of 140,000 to 150,000 clones, over 75% of them appearing once. The CDR3 is 15 residues long. The sequenced material came from peripheral blood. The chain carries TRBV21-1 and TRBJ2-5; the D call in the table, TRBD2, was not verified against the DNA. TRBV21-1 is marked as a pseudogene. This clonotype was sampled from a human donor in a cohort sampled during active COVID-19. In nucleotides, the CDR3 is TGTGCCAGCAGCAAAAAAGGGACTAGCGGGTCGGCCCAGTACTTC. It encodes CASSKKGTSGSAQYF.